A selection of T cell receptor beta chains follows, all from one sample in a study of T cell repertoires in cytomegalovirus infection. Their target antigens are unknown. One entry per CDR3 protein, called by TCRdb with MiXCR from the reads. The sample lists approximately 990,000 distinct CDR3 sequences; less than 35% were seen once. Source: cultured CD8+ T cells from PBMCs, taken from culture after CMV antigen stimulation. The receptors stem from a human donor in good health (CMV status not recorded). Some clones in this sample may be carry-over from other donors' samples. The CDR3 runs from the conserved cysteine through the conserved F or W. A D gene is named only where the DNA matches it firmly. Clone sizes are given selectively: once, few, many, or a class where the clone is expanded.

DNA: TGTGCCAGCAGTATACAAATGTTCCCCTACGAGCAGTACTTC
CDR3: CASSIQMFPYEQYF
size: NA
J: TRBJ2-7
D: NA
V: TRBV6-2/TRBV6-3
length: 14

DNA: TGTGCCAGCAGCGCGACACCGGGACAGGGCTACGAGCAGTACTTC
CDR3: CASSATPGQGYEQYF
size: many
J: TRBJ2-7
D: TRBD1
V: TRBV7-6
length: 15

DNA: TGCGCCAGCAGCCCAGGGATGGACACTGAAGCTTTCTTT
CDR3: CASSPGMDTEAFF
size: NA
J: TRBJ1-1
D: NA
V: TRBV4-1
length: 13

DNA: TGTGCCAGCAGTCCCCTAGTCTATGGGGCCAACGTCCTGACTTTC
CDR3: CASSPLVYGANVLTF
size: NA
J: TRBJ2-6
D: NA
V: TRBV6-2/TRBV6-3
length: 15

DNA: TGCGCCACCGGAGCGGGACCCTACAATGAGCAGTTCTTC
CDR3: CATGAGPYNEQFF
size: NA
J: TRBJ2-1
D: TRBD2
V: TRBV4-1
length: 13

DNA: TGTGCCACCAGTCCGACAGGGAGTGACCAAGAGACCCAGTACTTC
CDR3: CATSPTGSDQETQYF
size: many
J: TRBJ2-5
D: TRBD1
V: TRBV24-1
length: 15

DNA: TGTGCCAGCACCCAAGGGGGCGATGAGACCCAGTACTTC
CDR3: CASTQGGDETQYF
size: NA
J: TRBJ2-5
D: TRBD1
V: TRBV6-9
length: 13

DNA: TGCAGTGTAGGAGATCACAAAGAGACCCAGTACTTC
CDR3: CSVGDHKETQYF
size: few
J: TRBJ2-5
D: NA
V: TRBV20-1
length: 12

DNA: TGTGCCAGCAGCTTAGGACAGGGGGCTAACGAGACCCAGTACTTC
CDR3: CASSLGQGANETQYF
size: NA
J: TRBJ2-5
D: TRBD1
V: TRBV7-8
length: 15

DNA: TGTGCCAGCAGAGGCCCCGGGGGCTATGGCTACACCTTC
CDR3: CASRGPGGYGYTF
size: NA
J: TRBJ1-2
D: NA
V: TRBV27
length: 13

DNA: TGTGCCAGTAGTAGCCGATCGGGGAATTCACCCCTCCACTTT
CDR3: CASSSRSGNSPLHF
size: few
J: TRBJ1-6
D: NA
V: TRBV19
length: 14

DNA: TGTGCCAGCAGTCCACTAAGCCAAGGGAACACTGAAGCTTTCTTT
CDR3: CASSPLSQGNTEAFF
size: many
J: TRBJ1-1
D: NA
V: TRBV7-2
length: 15

DNA: TGTGCCAGCAGTTACTCTAGGGCGGGGGACACTGAAGCTTTCTTT
CDR3: CASSYSRAGDTEAFF
size: NA
J: TRBJ1-1
D: NA
V: TRBV6-2/TRBV6-3
length: 15

DNA: TGTGCCAGCAGTTACTCAGTTATGAACACTGAAGCTTTCTTT
CDR3: CASSYSVMNTEAFF
size: NA
J: TRBJ1-1
D: NA
V: TRBV6-6
length: 14

DNA: TGTGCCAGCAGCTTAGCCGGCAGGGAGGGTACAGATACGCAGTATTTT
CDR3: CASSLAGREGTDTQYF
size: NA
J: TRBJ2-3
D: TRBD2
V: TRBV7-2
length: 16

DNA: TGTGCCGGCAGTTTCGTTCAGCGGGTAGGGGGGACGCAGTATTTT
CDR3: CAGSFVQRVGGTQYF
size: NA
J: TRBJ2-3
D: NA
V: TRBV28
length: 15

DNA: TGTGCCAGCAGCTTAGATTTGGGAGAATATGGCTACACCTTC
CDR3: CASSLDLGEYGYTF
size: few
J: TRBJ1-2
D: NA
V: TRBV7-9
length: 14

DNA: TGTGCCAGCAGCTTAGCTAGCGGGCGGGAAAACATTCAGTACTTC
CDR3: CASSLASGRENIQYF
size: many
J: TRBJ2-4
D: TRBD2
V: TRBV7-9
length: 15

DNA: TGTGCCAGCAGTCCAGGGACAGTACCTCTCTATGAGCAGTTCTTC
CDR3: CASSPGTVPLYEQFF
size: NA
J: TRBJ2-1
D: TRBD1
V: TRBV27
length: 15

DNA: TGTGCCAGCAGCACGTACTCAGGGAGTAGGCAGCCCCAGCATTTT
CDR3: CASSTYSGSRQPQHF
size: NA
J: TRBJ1-5
D: NA
V: TRBV27
length: 15

DNA: TGTGCCAGCAGTGACGACCGACAGGGTCATAATGGCTACACCTTC
CDR3: CASSDDRQGHNGYTF
size: NA
J: TRBJ1-2
D: TRBD1
V: TRBV2
length: 15

DNA: TGTGCCAGCAGTTACGAAGCAGGACAGGGGGCGCGGAGCTATGGCTACACCTTC
CDR3: CASSYEAGQGARSYGYTF
size: few
J: TRBJ1-2
D: TRBD1
V: TRBV6-2/TRBV6-3
length: 18

DNA: TGTGCCACCAGCAGAGATCTGGGTTCCCTCCATGGCTACACCTTC
CDR3: CATSRDLGSLHGYTF
size: NA
J: TRBJ1-2
D: NA
V: TRBV15
length: 15

DNA: TGTGCCAGCAGCCAGAAAGTAACAGGATTCGGCTCCTACAATGAGCAGTTCTTC
CDR3: CASSQKVTGFGSYNEQFF
size: NA
J: TRBJ2-1
D: NA
V: TRBV5-4
length: 18

DNA: TGTGCTAGTTTGGACTTTGAGGGAATCCACGAGCAGTACTTC
CDR3: CASLDFEGIHEQYF
size: NA
J: TRBJ2-7
D: NA
V: TRBV12-5
length: 14

DNA: TGTGCCAGCAGTGAATTCGGGGATTTGAATGAGCAGTTCTTC
CDR3: CASSEFGDLNEQFF
size: few
J: TRBJ2-1
D: NA
V: TRBV6-1
length: 14